Shown below are 25 T cell receptor beta chains from a single sample sequenced in a study of relationships among human T cell subsets. From mRNA, alpha and beta CDR3 regions were amplified using semiquantitative ARM-PCR. In ARM-PCR, communal superprimers followed tagged nested gene-specific primers for exponential amplification. TCRdb processed the multiplex PCR reads anew with MiXCR; each CDR3 protein has one entry. The sample includes 2,500 to 3,500 distinct CDR3 sequences, 82% of them seen just once. Specimen: total T cells sorted from blood. Every receptor here comes from a man between 40 and 49 years old in good health.

The chain is built from TRBV28 and TRBJ1-1; D is unclear. The CDR3 covers 14 residues. Germline V lookup: CDR1 MDHEN, CDR2 SYDVKM. V gave up 2 bases and J gave up 3 bases, with 10 bases separating them. CDR3 nucleotide sequence: TGTGCCAGCAGTTTAACCGGGCTCGACACTGAAGCTTTCTTT. Amino acid sequence: CASSLTGLDTEAFF.

This chain joins TRBV30 and TRBJ1-5, with a tentative D call TRBD1 (6 bases). Trimming took off 8 bases at V and 0 bases at J, with 20 bases between the two ends. The CDR3 extends over 16 amino acids. In germline, CDR1 is GTSNPN, CDR2 SVGIG (reference sequence). The CDR3 DNA reads TGTGCCCTTTCTAATCTAGGGGGGAATAGCAATCAGCCCCAGCATTTT. Its protein product is CALSNLGGNSNQPQHF.

The chain combines TRBV14 with TRBJ1-4; D is uncertain. Trimming pared 3 bases from V and 3 bases from J, leaving 8 bases between. Germline loops: CDR1 SGHDN, CDR2 FVKESK. This CDR3 contains 14 residues. The CDR3 nucleotides read TGTGCCAGCAGCCAGAGGGTACCTAATGAAAAACTGTTTTTT. Its translation: CASSQRVPNEKLFF. Full variable domain (missing parts from reference TRBV14 and TRBJ1-4): EAGVTQFPSHSVIEKGQTVTLRCDPISGHDNLYWYRRVMGKEIKFLLHFVKESKQDESGMPNNRFLAERTGGTYSTLKVQPAELEDSGVYFCASSQRVPNEKLFFGSGTQLSVL.

The chain has TRBV28 and TRBJ1-1, with 7 bases matching TRBD1. Germline V gene lookup returns CDR1 MDHEN and CDR2 SYDVKM. The CDR3 runs 15 residues. V was pared by 6 bases and J by 5 bases, with 12 bases of the junction left unmatched. DNA of the CDR3: TGTGCCAGCAGACCAGGGGGGCAGGCGTGGACTGAAGCTTTCTTT. Translation gives CASRPGGQAWTEAFF.

This clonotype was counted only a few times. This chain uses TRBV27 with TRBJ1-5; weak D call: TRBD1 (5 bases). The germline CDR1 and CDR2 sequences are MNHEY and SMNVEV (reference sequence). Trimming took off 7 bases at V and 0 bases at J, with 13 bases between the two ends. The CDR3 contains 15 residues. The CDR3 DNA is TGTGCCAGCAAGTTTGGAGGGGCTAGCAATCAGCCCCAGCATTTT. As protein: CASKFGGASNQPQHF.

This chain links TRBV7-8 with TRBJ2-1; D not resolved. There are 14 residues in the CDR3. V shed 1 base and J shed 2 bases, with 6 bases lying between them. Germline CDR1 is SGHVS and CDR2 is FQNEAQ. The CDR3 spells CASSLGPTYNEQFF. The CDR3 nucleotides read TGTGCCAGCAGCTTAGGCCCGACCTACAATGAGCAGTTCTTC.

This chain uses TRBV29-1 with TRBJ1-2; D remains ambiguous. The CDR3 extends over 10 amino acids. V was trimmed by 6 bases and J by 8 bases, leaving 10 bases between them. Germline CDR1 is SQVTM and CDR2 is ANQGSEA. CDR3 bases: TGCAGCGTCTATGCGGACGGCTACACCTTC. Translating gives CSVYADGYTF.

Remarks on this clonotype: The junction and the germline gene differ at one end; a read error may be behind it. This chain connects TRBV6-1 to TRBJ1-5; perhaps TRBD1 as D (6 bases). The germline V gene has CDR1 MNHNS and CDR2 SASEGT. This CDR3 has 10 residues. The CDR3 region has the DNA TGTGCCAGCAGTGAGCAACAGGGTAAATGG. Its protein product is CASSEQQGKW.

The chain employs TRBV4-2 and TRBJ2-1; D gene unclear. This CDR3 spans 14 amino acids. Germline CDR1 and CDR2: LGHNA and YNFKEQ. The ends were cut back, 0 bases at V and 7 bases at J, with 10 bases in the middle. The CDR3 loop reads CASSQESRWNEQFF. Here the CDR3 DNA reads TGTGCCAGCAGCCAAGAAAGCAGGTGGAATGAGCAGTTCTTC.

Here the CDR3 DNA reads TGCAGCGTTGCTAGCGGCTACGAGCAGTACTTC. Amino acid sequence: CSVASGYEQYF. The J gene is TRBJ2-7, the V gene TRBV29-1; 7 nucleotides align to TRBD2. Germline V lookup: CDR1 SQVTM, CDR2 ANQGSEA. The V gene end was trimmed by 4 bases and the J gene end by 3 bases; junction bases not matched to a gene: 0. CDR3 length equals 11 residues.

The chain is built from TRBV20-1 and TRBJ1-1; 8 nucleotides match TRBD1. The CDR3 totals 13 residues. Germline V lookup: CDR1 DFQATT, CDR2 SNEGSKA (reference sequence). V shed 4 bases, J shed 7 bases, and the junction held 8 bases outside the gene matches. The CDR3 DNA is TGCAGTGCTATGGACAGGGACCGTGGTGAAGCTTTCTTT. Its protein product is CSAMDRDRGEAFF.

The rearrangement uses TRBV29-1 and TRBJ2-1; no definite D call. The CDR3 is 11 residues long. Germline V CDR1 and CDR2: SQVTM, ANQGSEA. This CDR3 is CSSGNYNEQFF. CDR3 nucleotide sequence: TGCAGTTCTGGAAACTACAATGAGCAGTTCTTC.

This rearrangement joins TRBV28 to TRBJ1-3; D might be TRBD1 (5 bases). Germline V gives CDR1 MDHEN, CDR2 SYDVKM. V shed 6 bases and J shed 4 bases, with 16 bases lying between them. The CDR3 spans 15 residues. The DNA of the CDR3 is TGTGCCAGCAGAACCTTACCGGGACCGGGAAACACCATATATTTT. Translated, it gives CASRTLPGPGNTIYF.

The V call is TRBV5-1, the J call TRBJ2-3; TRBD1 is a possible D gene (5 bases). The germline CDR1 and CDR2 sequences are SGHRS and YFSETQ. There are 16 residues in the CDR3. The germline V and J ends were trimmed by 0 bases and 0 bases, with 11 bases remaining between them. The DNA of the CDR3 is TGCGCCAGCAGCTTGGTAGTGGCAGGGAGCACAGATACGCAGTATTTT. This codes for CASSLVVAGSTDTQYF.

This chain connects TRBV10-3 to TRBJ2-1; D call uncertain. CDR1 ENHRY and CDR2 SYGVKD come from the germline V gene. V was shortened by 6 bases and J by 6 bases, with 6 bases between the two germline ends. The CDR3 is 11 residues long. The CDR3 spells CAISNSNEQFF. In DNA form, the CDR3 reads TGTGCCATCAGCAACAGCAATGAGCAGTTCTTC.

The chain is built from TRBV20-1 and TRBJ2-1; TRBD2 aligns across 9 bases. The CDR3 loop spans 17 amino acids. CDR1 is DFQATT and CDR2 is SNEGSKA in the germline V gene (reference sequence). V lost 1 base to trimming and J lost 9 bases; unmatched junction nucleotides: 16. This CDR3 reads CSARGRGRGGRIAEQFF. The DNA for the CDR3 is TGCAGTGCTAGAGGTAGAGGGCGGGGGGGCCGTATCGCTGAGCAGTTCTTC.

This clonotype has more than one count but fewer than ten. The rearrangement links TRBV5-1 to TRBJ2-5, with D perhaps TRBD1 (6 bases). Germline lookup yields CDR1 SGHRS and CDR2 YFSETQ. The CDR3 length is 13 residues. V dropped 4 bases and J dropped 2 bases, with 9 bases sitting between them. The CDR3 bases are TGCGCCAGCAGCAGGGACACTCAAGAGACCCAGTACTTC. Residues: CASSRDTQETQYF. The whole variable domain, filled in from reference TRBV5-1 and TRBJ2-5, reads KAGVTQTPRYLIKTRGQQVTLSCSPISGHRSVSWYQQTPGQGLQFLFEYFSETQRNKGNFPGRFSGRQFSNSRSEMNVSTLELGDSALYLCASSRDTQETQYFGPGTRLLVL.

The genes are TRBV6-5 and TRBJ2-1; D ambiguous. V lost 7 bases and J lost 1, with 14 bases in between. CDR3 size: 15 residues. CDR1 is MNHEY, CDR2 SVGAGI, per germline. DNA of the CDR3: TGTGCCAGCAACAACTGGGCTCGATCCTACAATGAGCAGTTCTTC. Translation: CASNNWARSYNEQFF.

The rearrangement joins TRBV19 to TRBJ2-1, with TRBD2 as a possible D gene (5 bases). The CDR3 is made up of 13 amino acids. With 7 bases removed from V and 2 bases from J, the gap between germline ends came to 9 bases. From germline, CDR1 is LNHDA and CDR2 SQIVND (reference sequence). Here the CDR3 reads CASKKRTYNEQFF. The DNA of the CDR3 is TGTGCCAGTAAGAAGCGGACCTACAATGAGCAGTTCTTC.

The chain joins TRBV28 to TRBJ1-5; D remains unclear. The CDR3 is 11 residues long. The V gene's germline CDR1 is MDHEN and CDR2 SYDVKM. Trimming shortened V by 6 bases and J by 8 bases, and 8 bases separated the two germline ends. The CDR3 reads CASRDSEPQHF. The CDR3 DNA follows: TGTGCCAGCAGGGATTCGGAGCCCCAGCATTTT. Full variable domain (rest looked up from reference TRBV28 and TRBJ1-5): DVKVTQSSRYLVKRTGEKVFLECVQDMDHENMFWYRQDPGLGLRLIYFSYDVKMKEKGDIPEGYSVSREKKERFSLILESASTNQTSMYLCASRDSEPQHFGDGTRLSIL.

The V call is TRBV6-4, the J call TRBJ2-2, with D perhaps matching TRBD1 or TRBD2 (5 bases each). Germline CDR1 reads MRHNA; CDR2 reads SNTAGT. CDR3 length equals 15 residues. The V end lost 6 bases, the J end lost 5 bases, and 16 bases lay between the germline ends. CDR3 sequence: CASSPWGPGTGELFF. Written as DNA, the CDR3 is TGTGCCAGCAGCCCCTGGGGACCAGGGACCGGGGAGCTGTTTTTT.

This chain connects TRBV5-6 to TRBJ2-1; D may be TRBD1 or TRBD2 (6 bases each). This CDR3 is 13 amino acids long. Germline CDR1 SGHDT, CDR2 YYEEEE. V gave up 4 bases and J gave up 7 bases, with 12 bases separating them. The CDR3 DNA sequence: TGTGCCAGCAGCCCCACAGGGAGGAATGAGCAGTTCTTC. This sequence encodes CASSPTGRNEQFF.

The chain links TRBV20-1 to TRBJ2-5; D unresolved. Looked up from germline, CDR1 is DFQATT and CDR2 is SNEGSKA (reference sequence). The CDR3 has 14 amino acids. The V gene lost 3 bases and the J gene lost 6 bases, with 17 bases spanning the gap. CDR3 protein: CSASVGVDLKTQYF. In DNA, the CDR3 is TGCAGTGCTAGCGTCGGCGTGGACCTAAAGACCCAGTACTTC.

The chain is built from TRBV4-1 and TRBJ2-5, with 7 bases identical to TRBD1. V shed 4 bases and J 1 base; nucleotides not matched to a gene: 6. The germline CDR1 and CDR2 sequences are MGHRA and YSYEKL. The CDR3 runs to 15 residues. CDR3 sequence (DNA): TGCGCCAGCAGCCGCCCGGACAGGCCCCAAGAGACCCAGTACTTC. It encodes CASSRPDRPQETQYF.

The chain is built from TRBV28 and TRBJ2-5, with TRBD1 matching over 8 bases. After removal of 6 bases from V and 3 bases from J, the junction contained 15 bases not matched to a gene. Germline CDR1 is MDHEN and CDR2 is SYDVKM. This CDR3 is 17 amino acids long. The chain's CDR3 is CASSREGQGLPKETQYF. In DNA form, the CDR3 reads TGTGCCAGCAGCAGGGAAGGACAGGGTCTTCCCAAAGAGACCCAGTACTTC.